This T cell receptor beta chain was identified in a study of T cell repertoires in cytomegalovirus infection (dated by TCRdb to between 2018 and 2021). A note on the overall study: The peptide stimulations were aimed at well-studied HLA-B-restricted epitopes as well as recently identified HLA-C-restricted CMV epitopes, whose presentation resists viral immunomodulation. Donor HLA type was relevant to the analysis, because carriage of CMV infection together with the matching HLA type was indicated by public TCR beta signatures.

CDR1 and CDR2 (SEHNR, FQNEAQ) derive from the germline V gene (reference sequence). The CDR3 starts with the cysteine, ends with the phenylalanine, and has 17 residues. The kept DNA is CDR3 alone, 51 bases in frame from the first base. Trimming accounts for 5 bases at V and 3 bases at J, while the number of junction bases matched to no gene is 15. TCRdb shows the sequencer as Illumina HiSeq 1500. TCRdb reprocessing: public reads trimmed at Q25 with fastp, clones called with MiXCR, in-frame beta chains kept. Each CDR3 protein gets just one entry, which takes the most common genes and DNA from the rows behind it. The sample table holds about 830,000 distinct CDR3 sequences, of which approximately 30% were seen once. The ten largest make up around an eighth of the sample. What the study reported, not specific to this receptor: The ex vivo response was dominated by HLA-C-restricted CMV-specific TCR beta clonotypes, which also provided the single most frequent clonotype in two of eight donors. In both this cohort and an independent roughly 350-donor cohort, the cumulative frequency of public TCR beta family members distinguished carriers of CMV infection plus the relevant HLA type.

This specimen's treatment or condition label, per the study, means: in vitro stimulation with specific CMV peptide epitopes to enrich CMV-specific T cells. Comments on this clonotype: Its antigen has not been determined. Base qualities are not provided; no much larger clone lies one nucleotide away.

Sequencing used cultured CD8+ T cells from PBMCs, obtained from culture after CMV antigen stimulation. The sequence derives from a human donor in good health (CMV status not recorded). Some clones in this sample may be carry-over from other donors' samples. The rearranged chain carries TRBV7-9 and TRBJ1-1; 7 middle bases align to TRBD1. In nucleotide form, the sequence is TGTGCCAGCAGCAAAGACAGGGATCCCTTCCGCGACACTGAAGCTTTCTTT. It codes for CASSKDRDPFRDTEAFF.